The next 10 T cell receptor beta chains were all read from a single sample in a study of blood T cells in healthy people across ages. For the second PCR, which ran for 7 to 11 cycles, a sample-barcoded 5' primer and a J-beta primer mix were used. Each CDR3 protein gets one entry after TCRdb re-called the 5' RACE reads with MiXCR. The sample contains roughly 1,100,000 distinct CDR3 sequences, around 25% of which appear only once. These same records also appear under a second study, on T cells of mothers and their children.

The sequenced sample was blood. These receptors were taken from a girl aged 2 to 10 in good health.

This rearrangement joins TRBV5-1 to TRBJ2-5; D not certain. V lost 0 bases, J lost 4 bases, and 13 bases lay in between. CDR3 size: 15 residues. The germline V gene has CDR1 SGHRS and CDR2 YFSETQ. As DNA, the CDR3 is TGCGCCAGCAGCTTGGAGTTCAGAACCCCAGAGACCCAGTACTTC. It specifies CASSLEFRTPETQYF.

In DNA form, the CDR3 reads TGCGCCAGCTTCCAAGGGACGGGCCCCTGGGAGACCCAGTACTTC. Its protein product is CASFQGTGPWETQYF. The chain carries TRBV5-1 and TRBJ2-5; D might be TRBD1 or TRBD2, each matching 5 bases. The CDR3 runs to 15 residues. V shed 7 bases and J shed 5 bases, with 21 bases lying between them. From germline, CDR1 is SGHRS and CDR2 YFSETQ.

This clonotype came up a few times. The rearrangement links TRBV6-2 or TRBV6-3 to TRBJ2-5; possibly TRBD1 for D (5 bases). V lost 1 base and J 2 bases, leaving 8 bases between the germline ends. CDR1 is MNHEY and CDR2 is SVGEGT in the germline V gene. The CDR3 is 14 amino acids. This chain's CDR3 is CASSYFREQETQYF. CDR3 bases: TGTGCCAGCAGTTACTTCAGGGAACAAGAGACCCAGTACTTC.

This chain uses TRBV5-1 with TRBJ2-3, with D unresolved. V lost 2 bases and J 2 bases, leaving 12 bases between the germline ends. The CDR3 sequence is 15 residues long. Germline loops: CDR1 SGHRS, CDR2 YFSETQ. The CDR3: CASSLRNGFTDTQYF. CDR3 bases: TGCGCCAGCAGCTTAAGGAATGGGTTCACAGATACGCAGTATTTT.

A few counts support this clonotype. The gene calls are TRBV7-3 and TRBJ1-4; no clear D. Germline CDR1 SGHTA, CDR2 FQGTGA. This CDR3 spans 14 amino acids. Trimming pared 4 bases from V and 5 bases from J, leaving 11 bases between. CDR3 nucleotide sequence: TGTGCCAGCAGCTCGAGGGATTCCAATGAAAAACTGTTTTTT. It encodes CASSSRDSNEKLFF.

This clonotype showed up just a few times. The chain joins TRBV5-1 to TRBJ2-5; D is unresolved. The V gene lost 4 bases and the J gene lost 5 bases, with 12 bases spanning the gap. This CDR3 spans 13 amino acids. CDR1 and CDR2 (germline): SGHRS, YFSETQ. The CDR3 is CASSTDLGETQYF. The CDR3 DNA sequence: TGCGCCAGCAGCACGGACCTGGGGGAGACCCAGTACTTC.

In its sample, this clonotype was seen a few times. The V gene is TRBV29-1, the J gene TRBJ1-2; D remains ambiguous. This CDR3 has 13 amino acids. In germline, CDR1 is SQVTM, CDR2 ANQGSEA. The V end was cut by 4 bases, the J end by 4 bases, with 13 bases between. CDR3 region: CSVAFPPLYGYTF. Written as DNA, the CDR3 is TGCAGCGTTGCTTTCCCACCCCTCTATGGCTACACCTTC.

The rearrangement links TRBV7-9 to TRBJ1-2; D not resolved. Trimming removed 11 bases at V and 13 bases at J, with 20 bases between. The CDR3 length is 11 residues. The V gene's germline CDR1 is SEHNR and CDR2 FQNEAQ (reference sequence). The CDR3 sequence: CAAVVRGRVTF. CDR3 nucleotides: TGTGCCGCGGTGGTGCGAGGGAGAGTCACCTTC.

The chain links TRBV29-1 to TRBJ2-1, with unresolved D. The J call is in doubt because the DNA end fits TRBJ2-7 better. The CDR3 is made up of 15 amino acids. Germline lookup yields CDR1 SQVTM and CDR2 ANQGSEA. The CDR3 region is CSVKSSGEVHYEQYF. CDR3 DNA: TGCAGCGTTAAATCGTCGGGTGAGGTTCACTACGAGCAGTACTTC.

The rearrangement joins TRBV4-1 to TRBJ2-5; TRBD2 is a possible D gene (6 bases). CDR3 length equals 13 residues. Trimming shortened V by 10 bases and J by 1 base, and 13 bases separated the two germline ends. The germline CDR1 and CDR2 sequences are MGHRA and YSYEKL. The CDR3 DNA follows: TGCGCCACCCGTCCGGAGGGCCAAGAGACCCAGTACTTC. Protein sequence: CATRPEGQETQYF.